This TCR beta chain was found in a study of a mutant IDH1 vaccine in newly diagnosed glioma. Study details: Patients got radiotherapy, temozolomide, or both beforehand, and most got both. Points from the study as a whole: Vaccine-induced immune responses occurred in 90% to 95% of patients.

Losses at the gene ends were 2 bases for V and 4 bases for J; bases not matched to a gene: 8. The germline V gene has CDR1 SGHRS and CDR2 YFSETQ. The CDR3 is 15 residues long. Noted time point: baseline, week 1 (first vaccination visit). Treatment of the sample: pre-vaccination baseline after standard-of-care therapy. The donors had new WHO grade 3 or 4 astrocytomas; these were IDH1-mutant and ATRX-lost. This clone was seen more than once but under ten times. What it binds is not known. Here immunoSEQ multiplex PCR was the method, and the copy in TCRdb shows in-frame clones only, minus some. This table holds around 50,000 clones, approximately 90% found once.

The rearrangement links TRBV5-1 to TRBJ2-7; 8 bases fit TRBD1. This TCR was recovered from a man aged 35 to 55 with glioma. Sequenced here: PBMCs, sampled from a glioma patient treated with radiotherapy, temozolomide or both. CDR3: CASSFFPTGAYEQYF. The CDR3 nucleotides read TGCGCCAGCAGCTTCTTCCCGACAGGGGCATACGAGCAGTACTTC.